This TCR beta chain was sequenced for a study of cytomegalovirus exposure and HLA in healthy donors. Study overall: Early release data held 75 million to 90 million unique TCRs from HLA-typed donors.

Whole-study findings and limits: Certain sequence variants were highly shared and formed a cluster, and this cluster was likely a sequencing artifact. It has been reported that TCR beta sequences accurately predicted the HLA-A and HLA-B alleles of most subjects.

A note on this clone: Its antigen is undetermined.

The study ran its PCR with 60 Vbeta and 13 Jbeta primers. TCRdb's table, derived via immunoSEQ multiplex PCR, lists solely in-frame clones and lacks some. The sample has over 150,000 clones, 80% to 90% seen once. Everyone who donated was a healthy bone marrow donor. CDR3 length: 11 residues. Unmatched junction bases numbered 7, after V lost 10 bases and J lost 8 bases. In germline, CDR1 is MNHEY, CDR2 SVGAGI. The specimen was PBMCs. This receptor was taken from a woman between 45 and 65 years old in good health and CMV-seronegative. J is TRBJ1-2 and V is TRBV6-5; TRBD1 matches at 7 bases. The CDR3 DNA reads TGTGCCACCCGACAGGGAGAAGGCTACACCTTC. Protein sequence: CATRQGEGYTF.